The 4 T cell receptor beta chains reported below all come from one sample, sequenced in a study of cytomegalovirus exposure and HLA in healthy donors. Both 60 Vbeta primers and 13 Jbeta primers went into the PCR. TCRdb's copy holds only in-frame clones and misses some; the assay was immunoSEQ multiplex PCR. The table records 85,000 to 100,000 clones, 64% of them present only once. Sequencing was performed on PBMCs. The receptors here all came from a man in his sixties in good health and CMV-seronegative.

The rearrangement uses TRBV25-1 and TRBJ1-1; D not certain. CDR1 MGHDK and CDR2 SYGVNS come from the germline V gene. V gave up 4 bases and J gave up 1 base, with 13 bases separating them. The CDR3 length is 15 residues. The CDR3 spells CASSVSSGGNTEAFF. DNA for the CDR3: TGTGCCAGCAGTGTATCCAGCGGAGGGAACACTGAAGCTTTCTTT. Using reference TRBV25-1 and TRBJ1-1 for the parts outside the CDR3, the full variable domain is EADIYQTPRYLVIGTGKKITLECSQTMGHDKMYWYQQDPGMELHLIHYSYGVNSTEKGDLSSESTVSRIRTEHFPLTLESARPSHTSQYLCASSVSSGGNTEAFFGQGTRLTVV.

This clone was counted a single time. The CDR3 DNA reads TGCAGCGTTGGGGGCGTTGGCTCCTACAATGAGCAGTTCTTC. This sequence encodes CSVGGVGSYNEQFF. This rearrangement joins TRBV29-1 to TRBJ2-1, with a possible D match to TRBD1 (5 bases). V was pared by 4 bases and J by 0 bases, with 10 bases between. CDR3 length equals 14 residues. Germline CDR1 reads SQVTM; CDR2 reads ANQGSEA.

This chain connects TRBV4-1 to TRBJ2-3; possible D gene TRBD2, 6 bases. Germline values: CDR1 MGHRA, CDR2 YSYEKL. V shed 0 bases and J shed 2 bases, with 21 bases lying between them. The CDR3 runs to 19 residues. CDR3 sequence (DNA): TGCGCCAGCAGCCAAGAAGAGGTTAGTTGGGGGGAAGACACAGATACGCAGTATTTT. This sequence encodes CASSQEEVSWGEDTDTQYF.

The chain is built from TRBV4-2 and TRBJ1-6; no definite D call. This CDR3 comprises 17 residues. Germline V gene lookup returns CDR1 LGHNA and CDR2 YNFKEQ. V gave up 3 bases and J gave up 0 bases, with 12 bases separating them. The CDR3 protein is CASSQDSRSSYNSPLHF. CDR3 bases: TGTGCCAGCAGCCAGGACTCCAGGAGCTCCTATAATTCACCCCTCCACTTT.